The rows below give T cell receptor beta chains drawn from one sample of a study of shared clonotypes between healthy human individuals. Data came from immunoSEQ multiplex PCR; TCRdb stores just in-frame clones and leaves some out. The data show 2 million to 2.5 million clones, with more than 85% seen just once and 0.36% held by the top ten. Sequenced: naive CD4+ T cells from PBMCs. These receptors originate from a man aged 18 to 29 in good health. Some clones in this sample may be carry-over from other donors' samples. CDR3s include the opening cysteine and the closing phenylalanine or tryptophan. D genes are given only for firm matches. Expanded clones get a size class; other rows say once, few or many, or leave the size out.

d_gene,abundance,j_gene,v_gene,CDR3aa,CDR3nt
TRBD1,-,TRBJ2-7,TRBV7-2,CASRSGTGGREQYF,TGTGCCAGCAGGTCCGGGACAGGGGGACGCGAGCAGTACTTC
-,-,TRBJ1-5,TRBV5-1,CASSLAGGDHQPQHF,TGCGCCAGCAGCTTGGCGGGGGGGGATCATCAGCCCCAGCATTTT
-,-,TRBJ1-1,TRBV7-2,CASSLGAGVTEAFF,TGTGCCAGCAGCTTAGGGGCAGGGGTTACTGAAGCTTTCTTT
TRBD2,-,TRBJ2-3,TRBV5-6,CASTRPWPSGRSTDTQYF,TGTGCCAGCACTCGCCCCTGGCCTAGCGGGAGGAGCACAGATACGCAGTATTTT
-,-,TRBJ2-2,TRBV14,CASSPWDLNTGELFF,TGTGCCAGCAGCCCCTGGGACCTGAACACCGGGGAGCTGTTTTTT
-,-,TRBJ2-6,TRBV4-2,CASSQDLGVGVPGANVLTF,TGTGCCAGCAGCCAAGATTTAGGGGTGGGTGTACCCGGGGCCAACGTCCTGACTTTC
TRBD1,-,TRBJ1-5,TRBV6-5,CASSPGQGAGQPQHF,TGTGCCAGCAGCCCCGGACAGGGGGCTGGTCAGCCCCAGCATTTT
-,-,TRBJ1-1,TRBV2,CASSELGSEAFF,TGTGCCAGCAGTGAATTGGGGTCTGAAGCTTTCTTT
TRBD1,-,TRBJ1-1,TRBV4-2,CASSQAVGDRDWEAFF,TGTGCCAGCAGCCAAGCGGTAGGGGACAGGGATTGGGAAGCTTTCTTT
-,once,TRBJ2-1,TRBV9,CASSVDKNEQFF,TGTGCCAGCAGCGTAGATAAGAATGAGCAGTTCTTC
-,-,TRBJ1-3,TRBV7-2,CASSPAAGTSGNTIYF,TGTGCCAGCAGCCCTGCCGCAGGGACCTCTGGAAACACCATATATTTT
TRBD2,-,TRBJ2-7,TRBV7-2,CASTPGLARSYEQYF,TGTGCCAGCACCCCGGGACTAGCGAGGTCCTACGAGCAGTACTTC
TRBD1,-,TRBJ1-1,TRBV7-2,CASSYTGGGQTEAFF,TGTGCCAGCAGCTACACAGGGGGCGGACAGACTGAAGCTTTCTTT
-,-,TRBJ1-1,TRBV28,CASSPSPGMNTEAFF,TGTGCCAGCAGTCCCTCCCCAGGAATGAACACTGAAGCTTTCTTT
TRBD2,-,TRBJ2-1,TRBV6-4,CASKPGRTSSYNEQFF,TGTGCCAGCAAACCGGGAAGGACTAGCTCCTACAATGAGCAGTTCTTC
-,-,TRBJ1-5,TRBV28,CASSLRGGRSYAQHF,TGTGCCAGCAGTTTAAGGGGGGGGCGTAGCTACGCCCAGCATTTT
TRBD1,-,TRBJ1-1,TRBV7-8,CASSLAGTGGGKRNTEAFF,TGTGCCAGCAGCTTAGCGGGGACAGGGGGCGGAAAGAGGAACACTGAAGCTTTCTTT
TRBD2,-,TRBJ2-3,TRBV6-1,CASSEVRASGTDTQYF,TGTGCCAGCAGTGAAGTTCGGGCTAGCGGAACAGATACGCAGTATTTT
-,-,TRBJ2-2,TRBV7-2,CASSLQGRGNTGELFF,TGTGCCAGCAGCTTACAGGGTAGGGGGAACACCGGGGAGCTGTTTTTT
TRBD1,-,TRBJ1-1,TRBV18,CASSRTRTGGFRDTEAFF,TGTGCCAGCTCACGAACTCGGACAGGGGGCTTTAGGGACACTGAAGCTTTCTTT
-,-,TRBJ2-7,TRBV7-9,CASSLGRGRPYEQYF,TGTGCCAGCAGCTTAGGCAGGGGCCGACCCTACGAGCAGTACTTC
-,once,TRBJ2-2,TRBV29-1,CSVGLGFTGELFF,TGCAGCGTTGGCTTAGGGTTCACCGGGGAGCTGTTTTTT
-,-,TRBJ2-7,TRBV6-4,CASNPGSYEQYF,TGTGCCAGCAACCCGGGATCCTACGAGCAGTACTTC
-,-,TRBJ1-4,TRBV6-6,CASSYVRGDEKLFF,TGTGCCAGCAGTTACGTTCGAGGGGATGAAAAACTGTTTTTT
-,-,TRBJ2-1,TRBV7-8,CASSVSTTTGEQFF,TGTGCCAGCAGTGTTAGCACCACAACAGGTGAGCAGTTCTTC
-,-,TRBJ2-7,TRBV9,CASSGDGAEQYF,TGTGCCAGCAGCGGGGACGGTGCCGAGCAGTACTTC
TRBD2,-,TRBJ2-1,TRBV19,CASSIWIPGGHEQFF,TGTGCCAGTAGTATTTGGATCCCGGGAGGCCATGAGCAGTTCTTC
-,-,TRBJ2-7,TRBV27,CASGPPAGAYEQYF,TGTGCCAGCGGTCCCCCAGCCGGGGCCTACGAGCAGTACTTC
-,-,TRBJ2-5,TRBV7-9,CASSLGDPSGTQYF,TGTGCCAGCAGCTTAGGGGACCCCTCGGGGACCCAGTACTTC
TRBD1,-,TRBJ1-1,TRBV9,CASGRTGTEAFF,TGTGCCAGCGGTAGGACAGGGACTGAAGCTTTCTTT
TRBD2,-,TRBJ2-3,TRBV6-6,CASFPAGGSDTQYF,TGTGCCAGCTTCCCAGCGGGAGGAAGCGATACGCAGTATTTT
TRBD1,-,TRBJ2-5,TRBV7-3,CASSQGQGETQYF,TGTGCCAGCAGCCAGGGACAGGGTGAGACCCAGTACTTC
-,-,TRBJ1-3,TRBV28,CASSSLGPYSGNTIYF,TGTGCCAGCAGTTCTCTGGGGCCCTACTCTGGAAACACCATATATTTT
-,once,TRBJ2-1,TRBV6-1,CASSELWLASNEQFF,TGTGCCAGCAGTGAATTATGGCTAGCAAGCAATGAGCAGTTCTTC
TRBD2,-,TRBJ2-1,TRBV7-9,CASSPVGGLVGNEQFF,TGTGCCAGCAGCCCCGTGGGGGGACTAGTTGGCAATGAGCAGTTCTTC
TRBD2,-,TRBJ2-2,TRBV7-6,CASSPLAGGPGELFF,TGTGCCAGCAGCCCACTAGCGGGAGGGCCCGGGGAGCTGTTTTTT
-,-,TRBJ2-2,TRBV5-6,CASSSPGWYTGELFF,TGTGCCAGCAGCTCCCCAGGGTGGTACACCGGGGAGCTGTTTTTT
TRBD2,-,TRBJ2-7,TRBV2,CASKSTSGRSSYEQYF,TGTGCCAGCAAGTCGACTAGCGGTAGGAGCTCCTACGAGCAGTACTTC
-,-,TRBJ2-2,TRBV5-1,CASSLVGDGKNTGELFF,TGCGCCAGCAGCTTGGTCGGGGACGGGAAAAACACCGGGGAGCTGTTTTTT
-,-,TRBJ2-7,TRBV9,CASSEGKSGTSYEQYF,TGTGCCAGCAGCGAGGGAAAGAGCGGCACCTCCTACGAGCAGTACTTC
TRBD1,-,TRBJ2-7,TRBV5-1,CASSPTGGREYF,TGCGCCAGCAGCCCCACAGGGGGCAGGGAGTACTTC
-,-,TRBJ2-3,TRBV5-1,CASRLVQGTDTQYF,TGCGCCAGCAGACTCGTACAGGGCACAGATACGCAGTATTTT